This TCR beta chain was sequenced for a study of tumor and adjacent non-tumor tissue in lung cancer. Across the whole study: On average, productive TCRbeta reads reached about 4.4 million per sample. Study-wide points: Significantly higher TCR diversity was found in tumor than normal lung.

For this clonotype: The antigen is undetermined.

TCRbeta libraries were built with three rounds of nested PCR, modified from ARM-PCR. Using its own MiXCR run on the multiplex PCR reads, TCRdb lists one record per CDR3 protein. This table has under 140,000 distinct CDR3 sequences, roughly 84% appearing once. With 5 bases removed from V and 8 bases from J, the gap between germline ends came to 19 bases. Germline CDR1 is MNHEY and CDR2 is SVGAGI. The CDR3 length is 16 residues. No cell sorting was done before RNA was extracted from the tissue. The specimen was lung tumor tissue. The rearrangement uses TRBV6-5 and TRBJ1-6; TRBD1 is a possible D gene (5 bases). The TCR was taken from a man aged 70 or older with non-small cell lung cancer. CDR3 sequence (DNA): TGTGCCAGCAGTAAAGCAGGGAGGGAGGTTTATTCACCCCTCCACTTT. This gives the protein CASSKAGREVYSPLHF.